This record covers a single T cell receptor beta chain. Its antigen is as yet unknown. A much larger clone is a single base away; this may be a read error. This sample was taken from a study of T cells in Graves' hyperthyroidism and ophthalmopathy. Study-level points and caveats: Peripheral blood also featured most of the thyroid clonotypes expanded above 0.001.

This CDR3 comprises 17 residues. Germline V gene sequence: CDR1 MNHEY, CDR2 SVGEGT. RNA transcripts yielded amplified TCR beta CDR3 regions. The HTBI primer set drove a first-round RT-PCR of the TCR CDR3. TCRdb reanalysed the multiplex PCR reads using MiXCR and keeps one entry per CDR3 protein. This sample has about 410,000 distinct CDR3 sequences; roughly 14% occur once, and the top ten carry roughly an eighth. The clonotype originates from a man in his late teens or twenties with Graves' ophthalmopathy. Sequencing used blood. The chain is built from TRBV6-2 or TRBV6-3 and TRBJ2-4, with 8 bases fitting TRBD2. For the CDR3, the DNA is TGTGCCAGCAATTACTCGAGGATAGCGGGGAGAAAAAACATTCAGTACTTC. Translated: CASNYSRIAGRKNIQYF.